This T cell receptor beta chain was profiled in a study of cytomegalovirus exposure and HLA in healthy donors. Background on the study: Of some 360 genotyped donors, roughly 86% clustered with self-reported Caucasian donors. The study, taken as a whole, reports: Earlier findings revealed that most TCR beta V segments proved productive either about 90% or about 30% of the time. Within a later analysis, the majority of CMV-associated TCR beta chains appeared HLA-restricted. In vitro, a few CMV-associated chains proved specific for CMV antigens.

About this clone: Its specificity is not known.

The PCR contained 60 Vbeta and 13 Jbeta primers. Data came from immunoSEQ multiplex PCR; TCRdb stores just in-frame clones and leaves some out. The sample lists under 150,000 clones, approximately 78% occurring once. V was shortened by 3 bases and J by 3 bases, with 8 bases between the two germline ends. Germline V gene data show CDR1 as MGHRA and CDR2 as YSYEKL. The CDR3 extends over 13 amino acids. Sequencing was carried out using PBMCs. The chain has TRBV4-1 and TRBJ1-1; unclear D gene. This TCR was sampled from a woman between 50 and 59 years old in good health and CMV-seropositive. CDR3: CASSQRLYTEAFF. The CDR3 DNA reads as TGCGCCAGCAGCCAGCGACTGTACACTGAAGCTTTCTTT.